The 18 T cell receptor beta chains listed next were all sequenced from one sample in a study of beta chain features in type 1 diabetes. Findings of the study overall: There was a moderate but significant shortening of TCRB CDR3s in all four CD4+ subsets of Type 1 diabetes patients.

Of the isolated RNA, all was reverse transcribed, and so the sequenced material was expressed TCRB transcripts. TCRdb's copy holds only in-frame clones and misses some; the assay was immunoSEQ multiplex PCR. The repertoire consists of some 640,000 clones, with around 15% occurring once and the leading ten covering roughly 0.04%. The antigens of these receptors remain unknown. The specimen sequenced was naive CD4+ T cells from blood. The receptors shown here come from a man between 18 and 35 years old with type 1 diabetes.

This chain joins TRBV7-6 and TRBJ2-5; D remains ambiguous. The germline gives CDR1 SGHVS, CDR2 FNYEAQ. Trimming took off 1 base at V and 9 bases at J, with 9 bases between the two ends. This CDR3 contains 12 residues. In nucleotides, the CDR3 is TGTGCCAGCAGCTTAGGGACCGGAGCCCAGTACTTC. It yields the protein CASSLGTGAQYF.

The rearrangement uses TRBV6-6 and TRBJ2-7; 8 nucleotides agree with TRBD1. The CDR3 consists of 15 residues. V lost 4 bases, J lost 2 bases, and 7 bases stayed unmatched. Germline CDR1 and CDR2: MNHNY and SVGAGI (reference sequence). The CDR3 protein is CASSSPGQATYEQYF. The CDR3 coding sequence is TGTGCCAGCAGTTCTCCGGGACAGGCAACCTACGAGCAGTACTTC.

This clone occurred a few times. This specimen includes other DNA sequences encoding the same CDR3. The rearrangement links TRBV6-6 to TRBJ1-1, with D perhaps matching TRBD1 (6 bases). V was clipped by 4 bases and J by 0 bases, with 9 bases between them. The CDR3 contains 14 residues. CDR1 and CDR2 from the germline V gene are MNHNY and SVGAGI (reference sequence). The DNA of the CDR3 is TGTGCCAGCAGTTCGACAGGACTGAACACTGAAGCTTTCTTT. It codes for CASSSTGLNTEAFF.

The V call is TRBV5-1, the J call TRBJ2-1; tentatively, D is TRBD2 (5 bases). From germline, CDR1 is SGHRS and CDR2 YFSETQ. Between the trimmed V and J ends, which lost 4 bases and 0 bases, there was a span of 14 bases. There are 16 residues in the CDR3. CDR3 sequence: CASSQRRGISYNEQFF. The CDR3 bases are TGCGCCAGCAGCCAAAGACGGGGAATCTCCTACAATGAGCAGTTCTTC.

The rearrangement joins TRBV9 to TRBJ1-2; no clear D gene. This CDR3 has 11 amino acids. Per the germline V gene, CDR1 is SGDLS and CDR2 is YYNGEE. The V end lost 3 bases, the J end lost 1 base, and 1 base lay between the germline ends. CDR3 nucleotide sequence: TGTGCCAGCAGCGATAACTATGGCTACACCTTC. This sequence encodes CASSDNYGYTF.

The chain is built from TRBV6-5 and TRBJ2-5; D is possibly TRBD1 or TRBD2 (6 bases each). V lost 2 bases and J lost 5, with 15 bases in between. Germline-derived CDR1 and CDR2 are MNHEY and SVGAGI. The length of the CDR3 is 15 residues. CDR3 in amino acids: CASSYPKGGGETQYF. CDR3 nucleotide sequence: TGTGCCAGCAGTTACCCCAAGGGGGGAGGCGAGACCCAGTACTTC.

This clone has only a few counts. The same CDR3 can be traced to other DNA sequences in this sample. The CDR3 loop reads CASSQQETQYF. As DNA, the CDR3 is TGCGCCAGCAGCCAGCAAGAGACCCAGTACTTC. The chain has TRBV5-1 and TRBJ2-5; no reliable D call. Trimming stripped 4 bases from V and 2 bases from J, with 3 bases between. The CDR3 is 11 residues long. Germline V gives CDR1 SGHRS, CDR2 YFSETQ.

This clone has just a few counts. The chain employs TRBV27 and TRBJ1-5, with 8 bases aligning to TRBD1. Unmatched junction bases numbered 13, after V lost 6 bases and J lost 0 bases. CDR1 and CDR2 (germline): MNHEY, SMNVEV (reference sequence). There are 18 residues in the CDR3. The CDR3 nucleotides read TGTGCCAGCAGAGTTCCCCCGGGCAGGGGGCTTAGCAATCAGCCCCAGCATTTT. This translates into CASRVPPGRGLSNQPQHF.

This clone appeared a few times. The CDR3 sequence: CAWNPGTVQYF. CDR3 bases: TGTGCCTGGAATCCCGGTACCGTGCAGTACTTC. V and J are TRBV30 and TRBJ2-7; D not resolved. The CDR3 extends over 11 amino acids. V dropped 4 bases and J dropped 9 bases, with 13 bases sitting between them. In germline, CDR1 is GTSNPN, CDR2 SVGIG (reference sequence).

In this sample, this clone turned up a few times. The chain joins TRBV4-3 to TRBJ1-3, with unresolved D. The CDR3 contains 15 residues. Trimming removed 1 base from V and 2 bases from J, with 9 bases in between. Germline loops: CDR1 LGHNA, CDR2 YSLEER. DNA of the CDR3: TGCGCCAGCAGCCAAGGAGTAATCGCTGGAAACACCATATATTTT. Translated: CASSQGVIAGNTIYF.

This chain uses TRBV14 with TRBJ1-2, with no clear D. V dropped 1 base and J dropped 2 bases, with 5 bases sitting between them. Germline assignment: CDR1 SGHDN and CDR2 FVKESK. The CDR3 is 13 amino acids. CDR3 bases: TGTGCCAGCAGCCAAGCACGGAACTATGGCTACACCTTC. It codes for CASSQARNYGYTF.

This clone has more than one count but fewer than ten. The chain combines TRBV18 with TRBJ1-5, with D perhaps TRBD1 (6 bases). CDR3 length: 15 amino acids. The germline CDR1 and CDR2 sequences are KGHSH and LQKENI. V was clipped by 0 bases and J by 6 bases, with 12 bases between them. The CDR3 DNA follows: TGTGCCAGCTCACCACCGGGACAAGTGGGTCAGCCCCAGCATTTT. Translation: CASSPPGQVGQPQHF.

J is TRBJ2-7 and V is TRBV2; D may be TRBD1 (5 bases). The V and J ends lost 8 bases and 3 bases respectively, with 17 bases between them. The CDR3 covers 14 residues. Germline lookup yields CDR1 SNHLY and CDR2 FYNNEI. CDR3 protein: CASLGRADIYEQYF. The CDR3 DNA reads as TGTGCCAGCTTGGGCAGGGCTGATATCTACGAGCAGTACTTC.

This chain links TRBV23-1 with TRBJ2-3, with 9 bases fitting TRBD1. TRBV23-1 is sorted into the ORF group, with uncertain function. Trimming at V came to 6 bases and at J to 2 bases, leaving 9 bases not matched to a gene. The CDR3 is 16 amino acids. The DNA for the CDR3 is TGCGCCAGCAGGAAACAGGGGGCGACCCTCACAGATACGCAGTATTTT. The encoded protein is CASRKQGATLTDTQYF.

The rearrangement uses TRBV15 and TRBJ1-2, with D unclear. The CDR3 length is 15 residues. Germline V CDR1 and CDR2: LNHNV, YYDKDF (reference sequence). Trimming took off 0 bases at V and 4 bases at J, with 12 bases between the two ends. The CDR3 loop reads CATSREAASGYGYTF. CDR3 in DNA: TGTGCCACCAGCAGAGAAGCGGCTAGTGGCTATGGCTACACCTTC.

This clone was recorded a few times. V and J are TRBV28 and TRBJ2-6, with 8 bases lining up with TRBD1. Looked up from germline, CDR1 is MDHEN and CDR2 is SYDVKM. The trim removed 5 bases at V and 0 bases at J, leaving 9 bases unmatched. This CDR3 comprises 18 residues. CDR3 DNA sequence: TGTGCCAGCAGTCTCGGACAGGGAAAACGCTCTGGGGCCAACGTCCTGACTTTC. Translating gives CASSLGQGKRSGANVLTF.

This clone was observed a few times. The chain employs TRBV2 and TRBJ2-1, with 10 bases fitting TRBD2. This CDR3 comprises 16 residues. Germline CDR1 SNHLY, CDR2 FYNNEI. The trim removed 1 base at V and 6 bases at J, leaving 6 bases unmatched. Here the CDR3 reads CASSEGLSGRTNEQFF. For the CDR3, the DNA is TGTGCCAGCAGTGAAGGTCTTAGCGGGAGGACCAATGAGCAGTTCTTC.

This clone was recorded a few times. This chain uses TRBV5-1 with TRBJ2-1; TRBD1 matches at 10 bases. Germline V gene data show CDR1 as SGHRS and CDR2 as YFSETQ. Trimming cost V 5 bases and J 2 bases; bases outside gene matches: 4. The CDR3 is 15 amino acids. CDR3 in DNA: TGCGCCAGCAGTTATGGGACAGGGGCCTACAATGAGCAGTTCTTC. Its translation is CASSYGTGAYNEQFF.